This T cell receptor (beta chain) is from a study of blood T cell repertoires in COVID-19. Turning to the study itself: Some COVID-19 samples were acute and others convalescent; all came from the United States, Italy and Spain. The analysed material was cDNA or gDNA that came from T cells, B-cell-depleted T cells, or PBMCs.

Authors' processing steps: Amplified reference gene primers provided the basis for estimating nucleated cell counts. TCRdb keeps only in-frame clones here, not all; method: immunoSEQ multiplex PCR. V, J and clone size reflect that table, while D and trimming were determined from the DNA. Here the sample spans fewer than 200,000 clones, around four fifths being singletons. V lost 0 bases, J lost 2 bases, and 5 bases lay in between. The CDR3 covers 13 residues. Per the germline V gene, CDR1 is LGHNA and CDR2 is YNFKEQ. This clone was observed a single time. The receptor was isolated from a man aged 40-49 years who had recovered from COVID-19. The gene calls are TRBV4-2 and TRBJ2-7; D is ambiguous. The sample consisted of peripheral blood. The DNA of the CDR3 is TGTGCCAGCAGCCAAGAACTTACCTACGAGCAGTACTTC. Its translation is CASSQELTYEQYF.